This T cell receptor beta chain was captured by sequencing in a study of cytomegalovirus exposure and HLA in healthy donors. There are 17 residues in the CDR3. V trimming: 5 bases; J trimming: 10 bases; junction bases outside the gene matches: 18. In germline, CDR1 is MNHEY, CDR2 SMNVEV (reference sequence). Study-level points and caveats: Within the data, a cluster of highly shared sequence variants was likely a sequencing artifact. The classifier reportedly diagnosed cytomegalovirus status with high specificity and sensitivity. Researchers reported in a later analysis that a missense DCLRE1C variant was tied to TCR beta V- and J-gene trimming. Rare sequences made up most TCRs, while some public TCRs were found in many donors.

Of note for this clone: Its antigen is as yet unknown.

PCR involved 60 Vbeta and 13 Jbeta primers. This table comes from immunoSEQ multiplex PCR, and its TCRdb copy is limited to in-frame clones, with some not included. The profile shows about 96,000 clones, approximately 74% of them singletons. V is TRBV27 and J is TRBJ2-1; 9 positions match TRBD1. The TCR comes from a woman in her seventies in good health and CMV-seropositive. Material: PBMCs. The chain's CDR3 is CASSILATGGNRGEQFF. CDR3 in DNA: TGTGCCAGCAGTATCCTTGCCACAGGGGGCAACCGGGGGGAGCAGTTCTTC.